This T cell receptor (beta chain) was obtained from a study of T and B cells in COVID-19 patients. For the study at large: Blood was sampled from COVID-19 patients who were either actively infected or recovered. In the active-infection cohort, about 90% of the roughly 20 patients had comorbidities linked to unfavorable COVID-19 outcome. Overall study results and limits: Early severe-case samples and blood from mildly ill patients during symptoms were in short supply. Patients with COVID-19 reportedly showed strongly skewed T cell receptor beta variable and joining gene usage.

Each TRB amplification used roughly 230-550 ng of genomic DNA from blood. As for this clonotype: Its antigen remains unidentified.

BIOMED2 TRB-A/B primer pools were used in multiplex TRB PCR. TCRdb used MiXCR to reprocess the multiplex PCR reads, holding one entry per CDR3 protein. The sample holds approximately 11,000 distinct CDR3 sequences, 33% seen once. V lost 3 bases to trimming and J lost 4 bases, with 13 bases between them. From germline, CDR1 is MNHNS and CDR2 SASEGT. The length of the CDR3 is 14 residues. This receptor was identified in a human donor with active COVID-19. Source material: blood. The chain joins TRBV6-1 to TRBJ2-7, with D uncertain. The CDR3 spells CASSEYTSEYEQYF. The DNA of the CDR3 is TGTGCCAGCAGTGAGTACACATCAGAGTACGAGCAGTACTTC.